Below are 14 T cell receptor beta chains sequenced from a single sample in a study of CD8 T cells in ankylosing spondylitis. TCRdb passed the 5' RACE reads through MiXCR, listing each CDR3 protein once. Among 250,000 to 350,000 distinct CDR3 sequences, 20% were seen once, and the ten largest hold less than 9%. Material: blood, either unsorted or a sorted T cell fraction (not recorded which). All receptors derive from a male donor with ankylosing spondylitis or in good health (not recorded which).

This clonotype was counted at least ten times. V is TRBV20-1 and J is TRBJ2-2; 10 bases fit TRBD2. Per germline, CDR1 DFQATT and CDR2 SNEGSKA (reference sequence). With 3 bases clipped from V and 6 bases from J, the junction kept 10 bases outside the gene matches. CDR3 length: 16 residues. Here the CDR3 reads CSASSLAGVFAGELFF. In DNA form, the CDR3 reads TGCAGTGCTAGCAGTCTAGCGGGAGTCTTCGCCGGGGAGCTGTTTTTT.

The CDR3 nucleotides are TGCGCCAGCAGCCCACCGGGACAGGGGACCGGGGAGCTGTTTTTT. This encodes CASSPPGQGTGELFF. V is TRBV5-1 and J is TRBJ2-2, with 10 bases aligning to TRBD1. Germline trimming cut 4 bases from V and 5 bases from J; bases unmatched to any gene: 5. Germline CDR1 is SGHRS and CDR2 is YFSETQ. The CDR3 spans 15 residues.

This clonotype occurred many times. The rearrangement joins TRBV3-1 to TRBJ2-1, with unresolved D. CDR3 length: 12 amino acids. The germline V gene has CDR1 LGHDT and CDR2 YNNKEL (reference sequence). V was trimmed by 2 bases and J by 6 bases, leaving 5 bases between them. The CDR3 reads CASSQLGNEQFF. The CDR3 DNA reads TGTGCCAGCAGCCAACTTGGCAATGAGCAGTTCTTC.

About this clonotype itself: One junction end disagrees with the germline gene, perhaps due to a read error. The chain is built from TRBV18 and TRBJ1-6; 8 bases are shared with TRBD1. The CDR3 extends over 14 amino acids. The germline V gene has CDR1 KGHSH and CDR2 LQKENI. CDR3 bases: TGTGCCTGCTCACTTGGACAGGGAGGGTCACCCCTCCACTTT. This translates into CACSLGQGGSPLHF.

The table lists this clonotype with a few counts. The chain is built from TRBV3-1 and TRBJ1-5; D is unclear. From germline, CDR1 is LGHDT and CDR2 YNNKEL (reference sequence). Trimming stripped 2 bases from V and 4 bases from J, with 15 bases between. There are 16 residues in the CDR3. CDR3 residues: CASSQTFGRVNQPQHF. For the CDR3, the DNA is TGTGCCAGCAGCCAAACCTTTGGACGAGTGAATCAGCCCCAGCATTTT. Variable domain in full (rest from reference TRBV3-1 and TRBJ1-5): DTAVSQTPKYLVTQMGNDKSIKCEQNLGHDTMYWYKQDSKKFLKIMFSYNNKELIINETVPNRFSPKSPDKAHLNLHINSLELGDSAVYFCASSQTFGRVNQPQHFGDGTRLSIL.

This sequence joins TRBV2 and TRBJ1-6, with a tentative D call TRBD1 (6 bases). Germline lookup yields CDR1 SNHLY and CDR2 FYNNEI. The CDR3 covers 13 residues. Trimming took 8 bases from V and 7 from J, leaving 12 bases between them. Here the CDR3 DNA reads TGTGCCAGCGGGGGGACATTGAATTCACCCCTCCACTTT. Protein product: CASGGTLNSPLHF.

The chain links TRBV5-1 to TRBJ1-4, with D uncertain. The CDR3 contains 14 residues. From germline, CDR1 is SGHRS and CDR2 YFSETQ. The ends were cut back, 2 bases at V and 8 bases at J, with 13 bases in the middle. The CDR3, as DNA: TGCGCCAGCAGCTTTCGGAGCCCAGAGGAAAAACTGTTTTTT. Residues: CASSFRSPEEKLFF.

In its sample, this clonotype was seen a few times. The CDR3 DNA reads as TGTGCCAGCAGCCAAGTCGTCCTATACAATGAGCAGTTCTTC. Translated, it gives CASSQVVLYNEQFF. The V call is TRBV3-1, the J call TRBJ2-1; D gene unclear. The CDR3 has 14 residues. Germline V gene sequence: CDR1 LGHDT, CDR2 YNNKEL (reference sequence). Trimming took off 1 base at V and 4 bases at J, with 8 bases between the two ends.

The V and J genes are TRBV5-1 and TRBJ2-5; 9 bases match TRBD1. Germline CDR1 reads SGHRS; CDR2 reads YFSETQ. This CDR3 region has 16 residues. With 0 bases clipped from V and 5 bases from J, the junction kept 8 bases outside the gene matches. The CDR3 reads CASSLAVTGGSETQYF. The CDR3, as DNA: TGCGCCAGCAGCTTGGCTGTGACAGGGGGATCGGAGACCCAGTACTTC.

This clonotype has a handful of counts. V gene TRBV25-1 combines with J gene TRBJ2-1, with D perhaps matching TRBD2 (6 bases). This CDR3 is 13 amino acids long. The V end lost 3 bases, the J end lost 15 bases, and 18 bases lay between the germline ends. CDR1 is MGHDK, CDR2 SYGVNS, per germline. CDR3 in DNA: TGTGCCAGCAGTGATGGGGCTAGCGCTGATCCGTTCTTC. Amino acid sequence: CASSDGASADPFF.

This clonotype was seen repeatedly, ten times or more. The rearrangement joins TRBV20-1 to TRBJ1-6; unclear D gene. The V end lost 1 base, the J end lost 7 bases, and 8 bases lay between the germline ends. Per germline, CDR1 DFQATT and CDR2 SNEGSKA (reference sequence). CDR3 size: 13 residues. CDR3 protein: CSARATINSPLHF. Here the CDR3 DNA reads TGCAGTGCTAGAGCCACGATAAATTCACCCCTCCACTTT.

This chain links TRBV5-1 with TRBJ1-1, with D possibly being TRBD1 (5 bases). The CDR3 loop spans 12 amino acids. The V end lost 2 bases, the J end lost 6 bases, and 8 bases lay between the germline ends. Germline CDR1 is SGHRS and CDR2 is YFSETQ. DNA for the CDR3: TGCGCCAGCAGCTTCAAGGGGTCTGAAGCTTTCTTT. This codes for CASSFKGSEAFF.

This chain links TRBV20-1 with TRBJ2-7; TRBD1 matches 7 bases. This CDR3 spans 13 amino acids. J gave up 3 bases and V 4 bases, and 6 bases lay outside the gene matches. CDR1 is DFQATT, CDR2 SNEGSKA, per germline (reference sequence). Here the CDR3 DNA reads TGCAGTGCTACCCGACAGGGAGTCTACGAGCAGTACGTC. Translation gives CSATRQGVYEQYV.

This rearrangement joins TRBV5-4 to TRBJ2-5; 7 nucleotides match TRBD1. Germline CDR1 SGHNT, CDR2 YYREEE (reference sequence). The CDR3 length is 14 residues. V dropped 5 bases and J dropped 5; count of bases not matched to a gene: 9. The CDR3 here is CASRRGGGSETQYF. The CDR3 DNA reads as TGTGCCAGCAGACGAGGGGGCGGTTCGGAGACCCAGTACTTC.